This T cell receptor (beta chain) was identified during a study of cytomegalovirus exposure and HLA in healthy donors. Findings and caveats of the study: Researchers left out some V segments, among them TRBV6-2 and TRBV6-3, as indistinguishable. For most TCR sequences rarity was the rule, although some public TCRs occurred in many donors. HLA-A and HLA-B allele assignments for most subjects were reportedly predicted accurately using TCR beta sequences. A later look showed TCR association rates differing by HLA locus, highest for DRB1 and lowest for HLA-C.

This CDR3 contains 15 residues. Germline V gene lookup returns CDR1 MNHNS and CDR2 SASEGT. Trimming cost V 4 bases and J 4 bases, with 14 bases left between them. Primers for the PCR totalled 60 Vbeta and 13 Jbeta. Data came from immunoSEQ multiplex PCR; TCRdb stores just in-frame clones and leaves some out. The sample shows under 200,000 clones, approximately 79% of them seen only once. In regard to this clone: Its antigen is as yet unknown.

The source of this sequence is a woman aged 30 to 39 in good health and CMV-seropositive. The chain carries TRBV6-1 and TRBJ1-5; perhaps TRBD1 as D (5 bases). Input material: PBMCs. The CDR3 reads CASSASGLWNQPQHF. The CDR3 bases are TGTGCCAGCAGTGCCTCGGGACTTTGGAATCAGCCCCAGCATTTT.